The source of this T cell receptor (beta chain) is a study of T cell responses to AZD1222 COVID-19 vaccine. Study findings and constraints: The donors showed a predominance of white British ancestry and of females, with possible underestimation of clonal diversity. CD4 TCRs associated with vaccination spanned spike, dominating at 160-218 and 743-854. Increased Spike-specific TCR breadth and depth were observed after two AZD1222 doses. Repertoires in all cases were sampled only once the peak T cell response had passed.

This clone was picked up one time. Its antigen is unidentified. Sequencing used immunoSEQ multiplex PCR; TCRdb keeps in-frame clones, though not all of them. Of 150,000 to 200,000 clones listed, 94% were seen once; the top ten hold roughly 5.5%. The sequence was collected from an adult who received the AZD1222 COVID-19 vaccine. This material consisted of peripheral blood, taken 28 days after the second AZD1222 dose.

CDR3 residues: CASRRYRANTEAFF. Written as DNA, the CDR3 is TGTGCCAGCAGGAGGTACAGGGCGAACACTGAAGCTTTCTTT. This chain connects TRBV28 to TRBJ1-1; TRBD1 might be the D (6 bases). Germline loops: CDR1 MDHEN, CDR2 SYDVKM. The V gene lost 6 bases and the J gene lost 1 base, with 12 bases spanning the gap. The CDR3 spans 14 residues.